The rows below give T cell receptor beta chains drawn from one sample of a study of T cells in Graves' hyperthyroidism and ophthalmopathy. One entry per CDR3 protein, called by TCRdb with MiXCR from the multiplex PCR reads. The sample carries about 840,000 distinct CDR3 sequences, around 38% recorded once. The sample was blood. The receptors originated from a man younger than 30 with Graves' hyperthyroidism. Both conserved end residues are part of each CDR3. The D gene is left open where the match is weak. A clone size is listed for some rows: how often the clone was seen (once, few, many), or a class if it is expanded.

-,TRBV11-2,TRBJ2-5,TRBD1,CASRPQQGNQETQYF
-,TRBV20-1,TRBJ1-5,-,CSASPGPVYSNQPQHF
few,TRBV6-1,TRBJ1-2,TRBD1,CASSVSTGGDGYTF
-,TRBV5-6,TRBJ1-1,-,CASSFNFPAGTEAFF
many,TRBV7-2,TRBJ2-6,-,CASSPRLGRSGANVLTF
many,TRBV12-3/TRBV12-4,TRBJ1-5,-,CASSRRWDGQPQHF
few,TRBV11-2,TRBJ2-7,TRBD1,CASSGQDSYEQYF
-,TRBV28,TRBJ2-7,-,CASSFGVNSFEQYF
-,TRBV6-5,TRBJ2-5,-,CASSVMSLQETQYF
-,TRBV19,TRBJ1-6,-,CASSEGFNSPLHF
-,TRBV6-5,TRBJ1-1,-,CASSYGRMEAFF